These T cell receptor beta chains were read from a single sample in a study of T cell changes during pregnancy in multiple sclerosis. Profiling relied on immunoSEQ multiplex PCR, and the TCRdb table lists in-frame clones only, not all of them. Among tens of thousands of clones listed, about 88% were seen once. Sample: peripheral blood, taken in the first trimester of pregnancy. The receptors were gathered from a female donor in good health, enrolled as a control in a pregnancy study. The CDR3 runs from the conserved cysteine through the conserved F or W.

CDR3aa	v_gene	j_gene
CSVFRDRDYEQYF	TRBV29-1	TRBJ2-7
CASSPRGTNTGELFF	TRBV18	TRBJ2-2
CASSTRQDPLIPPYGYTF	TRBV4-2	TRBJ1-2
CSPGGVYGYTF	TRBV20-1	TRBJ1-2
CASRRGSGGADTQYF	TRBV2	TRBJ2-3
CASSPGEGYEQYF	TRBV7-3	TRBJ2-7
CASSLSGRGNTGELFF	TRBV27	TRBJ2-2
CASSVGVTHPNQQFF	TRBV9	TRBJ2-1
CASREGQGIQPQHF	TRBV28	TRBJ1-5
CASSFRASVSYNEQFF	TRBV7-3	TRBJ2-1
CASSLDQGTGANVLTF	TRBV7-9	TRBJ2-6
CASSYVRLDYNEQFF	TRBV5-1	TRBJ2-1
CAWSRSDNEQFF	TRBV30	TRBJ2-1
CSVTIRGRGNTEAFF	TRBV29-1	TRBJ1-1
CASSAPAGGGNSPLHF	TRBV9	TRBJ1-6
CASSLGTLNTGELFF	TRBV5-1	TRBJ2-2
CASSPLLQGASEQYF	TRBV18	TRBJ2-7